This TCR beta chain was identified in a study of CD8 T cells in Susac syndrome. Roughly 0.45 to 1 ug RNA was reverse transcribed with random hexamers. One entry per CDR3 protein results from TCRdb running MiXCR on the immunoSEQ multiplex PCR reads. Seen here are around 80,000 distinct CDR3 sequences, approximately 95% observed once, and the top ten hold roughly 0.45%. This CDR3 has 16 residues. In germline, CDR1 is LNHDA, CDR2 SQIVND (reference sequence). V was cut by 5 bases and J by 2 bases, with 16 bases left in between. The source is a human donor with Susac syndrome. The chain uses TRBV19 and TRBJ2-1, with D possibly being TRBD2 (5 bases). Sequencing was performed on CD8+ T cells from PBMCs. The CDR3 here is CASSQARGSTYNEQFF. The CDR3 DNA reads TGTGCCAGTAGTCAAGCCCGAGGGAGCACCTACAATGAGCAGTTCTTC. Variable domain in full (rest from reference TRBV19 and TRBJ2-1): DGGITQSPKYLFRKEGQNVTLSCEQNLNHDAMYWYRQDPGQGLRLIYYSQIVNDFQKGDIAEGYSVSREKKESFPLTVTSAQKNPTAFYLCASSQARGSTYNEQFFGPGTRLTVL.